The 13 T cell receptor beta chains below were found in one sample sequenced in a study of T cell responses to AZD1222 COVID-19 vaccine. Generated by immunoSEQ multiplex PCR, the TCRdb table keeps only in-frame clones and is missing some. This sample carries 140,000 to 150,000 clones, roughly 92% of them seen once, and the ten largest clones take roughly 4%. The sequencing used peripheral blood, collected on day 0 of AZD1222 vaccination. Receptors were obtained from an adult in good health.

The V and J genes are TRBV28 and TRBJ1-2; D may be TRBD1 (6 bases). Germline CDR1 reads MDHEN; CDR2 reads SYDVKM. The CDR3 consists of 14 residues. V was pared by 5 bases and J by 8 bases, with 18 bases between. CDR3 region: CASSNDNRRGGYTF. The CDR3 DNA sequence: TGTGCCAGCAGTAACGACAATCGCAGGGGAGGCTACACCTTC.

This clone was seen once. The chain has TRBV9 and TRBJ2-7; TRBD2 might be the D (5 bases). Trimming shortened V by 0 bases and J by 7 bases, and 17 bases separated the two germline ends. The CDR3 contains 15 residues. Germline CDR1 SGDLS, CDR2 YYNGEE. CDR3 DNA: TGTGCCAGCAGCGTAGATAGCGCCAGTACTGGAGAGCAGTACTTC. The encoded protein is CASSVDSASTGEQYF.

V and J are TRBV28 and TRBJ1-1, with D unresolved. CDR3 length equals 15 residues. Trimming took 2 bases from V and 8 from J, leaving 18 bases between them. Germline V gene lookup returns CDR1 MDHEN and CDR2 SYDVKM. The CDR3 nucleotides are TGTGCCAGCAGTTTAGCGGGCGCCGGTCCGGTCGAAGCTTTCTTT. Amino acid sequence: CASSLAGAGPVEAFF.

The rearrangement uses TRBV11-3 and TRBJ2-1; 7 bases are a match to TRBD2. V shed 2 bases and J 7 bases; nucleotides not matched to a gene: 5. CDR1 is SGHNT and CDR2 is YENEEA in the germline V gene. This CDR3 region has 14 residues. In nucleotides, the CDR3 is TGTGCCAGCAGCTTACGAGGGAGGGTAAATGAGCAGTTCTTC. Amino acids: CASSLRGRVNEQFF. Variable domain in full (rest from reference TRBV11-3 and TRBJ2-1): EAGVVQSPRYKIIEKKQPVAFWCNPISGHNTLYWYLQNLGQGPELLIRYENEEAVDDSQLPKDRFSAERLKGVDSTLKIQPAELGDSAVYLCASSLRGRVNEQFFGPGTRLTVL.

The V and J genes are TRBV5-6 and TRBJ2-5; the D gene is possibly TRBD2 (7 bases). Germline V gene data show CDR1 as SGHDT and CDR2 as YYEEEE. The CDR3 is 15 residues long. The V and J ends lost 3 bases and 2 bases respectively, with 14 bases between them. CDR3 sequence (DNA): TGTGCCAGCAGCTCTTTGGGGAGGGGGCAAGAGACCCAGTACTTC. Translating gives CASSSLGRGQETQYF.

The chain uses TRBV6-1 and TRBJ2-1; 12 bases are a match to TRBD2. The CDR3 has 16 amino acids. Germline V gene sequence: CDR1 MNHNS, CDR2 SASEGT. The V segment lost 2 bases and the J segment 8 bases; nucleotides outside the gene matches: 7. The CDR3 sequence: CASSEPRLAGVHEQFF. The CDR3 bases are TGTGCCAGCAGTGAACCAAGACTAGCGGGAGTTCATGAGCAGTTCTTC.

The chain recombines TRBV6-5 with TRBJ1-2; 12 nucleotides match TRBD1. The V and J ends lost 4 bases and 8 bases, in that order; junction bases with no gene match: 8. The V gene's germline CDR1 is MNHEY and CDR2 SVGAGI. The CDR3 loop spans 15 amino acids. CDR3 sequence reads: CASSSPGTGGGGYTF. CDR3 nucleotide sequence: TGTGCCAGCAGTTCCCCCGGGACAGGGGGCGGCGGCTACACCTTC.

The chain carries TRBV7-2 and TRBJ1-3; D perhaps matches TRBD1 (5 bases). V lost 5 bases and J 3 bases, leaving 14 bases between the germline ends. The CDR3 loop spans 15 amino acids. From germline, CDR1 is SGHTA and CDR2 FQGNSA. CDR3 amino acids: CASSPMAGNGNTIYF. The CDR3 DNA is TGTGCCAGCAGCCCGATGGCAGGGAATGGAAACACCATATATTTT. Using reference TRBV7-2 and TRBJ1-3 for the parts outside the CDR3, the full variable domain is GAGVSQSPSNKVTEKGKDVELRCDPISGHTALYWYRQSLGQGLEFLIYFQGNSAPDKSGLPSDRFSAERTGGSVSTLTIQRTQQEDSAVYLCASSPMAGNGNTIYFGEGSWLTVV.

Only one count was recorded for this clone. V is TRBV5-1 and J is TRBJ1-4, with D uncertain. The V gene's germline CDR1 is SGHRS and CDR2 YFSETQ. V lost 0 bases, J lost 4 bases, and 7 bases lay in between. This CDR3 spans 14 amino acids. The CDR3 DNA sequence: TGCGCCAGCAGCTTGGTGCCCCTTAATGAAAAACTGTTTTTT. Its translation: CASSLVPLNEKLFF.

The chain recombines TRBV6-5 with TRBJ2-1; tentatively, D is TRBD2 (5 bases). Germline CDR1 reads MNHEY; CDR2 reads SVGAGI. The CDR3 runs to 15 residues. Trimming stripped 6 bases from V and 1 base from J, with 13 bases between. The CDR3 DNA reads TGTGCCAGCAGACTAGGCATTGGGTCCTACAATGAGCAGTTCTTC. It is translated as CASRLGIGSYNEQFF.

This chain uses TRBV27 with TRBJ2-7; 8 bases agree with TRBD1. Looked up from germline, CDR1 is MNHEY and CDR2 is SMNVEV (reference sequence). Trimming removed 2 bases from V and 5 bases from J; junction bases left unmatched: 11. The length of the CDR3 is 16 residues. CDR3 nucleotides: TGTGCCAGCAGTTTAAGGGGGGACAGGCCCGGGCACGAGCAGTACTTC. This translates into CASSLRGDRPGHEQYF.

J is TRBJ2-7 and V is TRBV25-1, with D possibly being TRBD1 (5 bases). The germline gives CDR1 MGHDK, CDR2 SYGVNS. This CDR3 comprises 12 residues. V was pared by 3 bases and J by 4 bases, with 7 bases between. The CDR3 is CASSEQGYEQYF. The CDR3 nucleotides are TGTGCCAGCAGTGAGCAGGGATACGAGCAGTACTTC.

The chain has TRBV3-1 (or the pseudogene TRBV3-2) and TRBJ2-1; 12 positions agree with TRBD2. Germline CDR1 is LGHDT and CDR2 is YNNKEL (reference sequence). CDR3 length equals 18 residues. V was clipped by 1 base and J by 8 bases; unmatched bases: 12. CDR3 DNA sequence: TGTGCCAGCAGCCAAGGGACGCCGGGACTAGCGGGTTTGGATGAGCAGTTCTTC. Translating gives CASSQGTPGLAGLDEQFF.